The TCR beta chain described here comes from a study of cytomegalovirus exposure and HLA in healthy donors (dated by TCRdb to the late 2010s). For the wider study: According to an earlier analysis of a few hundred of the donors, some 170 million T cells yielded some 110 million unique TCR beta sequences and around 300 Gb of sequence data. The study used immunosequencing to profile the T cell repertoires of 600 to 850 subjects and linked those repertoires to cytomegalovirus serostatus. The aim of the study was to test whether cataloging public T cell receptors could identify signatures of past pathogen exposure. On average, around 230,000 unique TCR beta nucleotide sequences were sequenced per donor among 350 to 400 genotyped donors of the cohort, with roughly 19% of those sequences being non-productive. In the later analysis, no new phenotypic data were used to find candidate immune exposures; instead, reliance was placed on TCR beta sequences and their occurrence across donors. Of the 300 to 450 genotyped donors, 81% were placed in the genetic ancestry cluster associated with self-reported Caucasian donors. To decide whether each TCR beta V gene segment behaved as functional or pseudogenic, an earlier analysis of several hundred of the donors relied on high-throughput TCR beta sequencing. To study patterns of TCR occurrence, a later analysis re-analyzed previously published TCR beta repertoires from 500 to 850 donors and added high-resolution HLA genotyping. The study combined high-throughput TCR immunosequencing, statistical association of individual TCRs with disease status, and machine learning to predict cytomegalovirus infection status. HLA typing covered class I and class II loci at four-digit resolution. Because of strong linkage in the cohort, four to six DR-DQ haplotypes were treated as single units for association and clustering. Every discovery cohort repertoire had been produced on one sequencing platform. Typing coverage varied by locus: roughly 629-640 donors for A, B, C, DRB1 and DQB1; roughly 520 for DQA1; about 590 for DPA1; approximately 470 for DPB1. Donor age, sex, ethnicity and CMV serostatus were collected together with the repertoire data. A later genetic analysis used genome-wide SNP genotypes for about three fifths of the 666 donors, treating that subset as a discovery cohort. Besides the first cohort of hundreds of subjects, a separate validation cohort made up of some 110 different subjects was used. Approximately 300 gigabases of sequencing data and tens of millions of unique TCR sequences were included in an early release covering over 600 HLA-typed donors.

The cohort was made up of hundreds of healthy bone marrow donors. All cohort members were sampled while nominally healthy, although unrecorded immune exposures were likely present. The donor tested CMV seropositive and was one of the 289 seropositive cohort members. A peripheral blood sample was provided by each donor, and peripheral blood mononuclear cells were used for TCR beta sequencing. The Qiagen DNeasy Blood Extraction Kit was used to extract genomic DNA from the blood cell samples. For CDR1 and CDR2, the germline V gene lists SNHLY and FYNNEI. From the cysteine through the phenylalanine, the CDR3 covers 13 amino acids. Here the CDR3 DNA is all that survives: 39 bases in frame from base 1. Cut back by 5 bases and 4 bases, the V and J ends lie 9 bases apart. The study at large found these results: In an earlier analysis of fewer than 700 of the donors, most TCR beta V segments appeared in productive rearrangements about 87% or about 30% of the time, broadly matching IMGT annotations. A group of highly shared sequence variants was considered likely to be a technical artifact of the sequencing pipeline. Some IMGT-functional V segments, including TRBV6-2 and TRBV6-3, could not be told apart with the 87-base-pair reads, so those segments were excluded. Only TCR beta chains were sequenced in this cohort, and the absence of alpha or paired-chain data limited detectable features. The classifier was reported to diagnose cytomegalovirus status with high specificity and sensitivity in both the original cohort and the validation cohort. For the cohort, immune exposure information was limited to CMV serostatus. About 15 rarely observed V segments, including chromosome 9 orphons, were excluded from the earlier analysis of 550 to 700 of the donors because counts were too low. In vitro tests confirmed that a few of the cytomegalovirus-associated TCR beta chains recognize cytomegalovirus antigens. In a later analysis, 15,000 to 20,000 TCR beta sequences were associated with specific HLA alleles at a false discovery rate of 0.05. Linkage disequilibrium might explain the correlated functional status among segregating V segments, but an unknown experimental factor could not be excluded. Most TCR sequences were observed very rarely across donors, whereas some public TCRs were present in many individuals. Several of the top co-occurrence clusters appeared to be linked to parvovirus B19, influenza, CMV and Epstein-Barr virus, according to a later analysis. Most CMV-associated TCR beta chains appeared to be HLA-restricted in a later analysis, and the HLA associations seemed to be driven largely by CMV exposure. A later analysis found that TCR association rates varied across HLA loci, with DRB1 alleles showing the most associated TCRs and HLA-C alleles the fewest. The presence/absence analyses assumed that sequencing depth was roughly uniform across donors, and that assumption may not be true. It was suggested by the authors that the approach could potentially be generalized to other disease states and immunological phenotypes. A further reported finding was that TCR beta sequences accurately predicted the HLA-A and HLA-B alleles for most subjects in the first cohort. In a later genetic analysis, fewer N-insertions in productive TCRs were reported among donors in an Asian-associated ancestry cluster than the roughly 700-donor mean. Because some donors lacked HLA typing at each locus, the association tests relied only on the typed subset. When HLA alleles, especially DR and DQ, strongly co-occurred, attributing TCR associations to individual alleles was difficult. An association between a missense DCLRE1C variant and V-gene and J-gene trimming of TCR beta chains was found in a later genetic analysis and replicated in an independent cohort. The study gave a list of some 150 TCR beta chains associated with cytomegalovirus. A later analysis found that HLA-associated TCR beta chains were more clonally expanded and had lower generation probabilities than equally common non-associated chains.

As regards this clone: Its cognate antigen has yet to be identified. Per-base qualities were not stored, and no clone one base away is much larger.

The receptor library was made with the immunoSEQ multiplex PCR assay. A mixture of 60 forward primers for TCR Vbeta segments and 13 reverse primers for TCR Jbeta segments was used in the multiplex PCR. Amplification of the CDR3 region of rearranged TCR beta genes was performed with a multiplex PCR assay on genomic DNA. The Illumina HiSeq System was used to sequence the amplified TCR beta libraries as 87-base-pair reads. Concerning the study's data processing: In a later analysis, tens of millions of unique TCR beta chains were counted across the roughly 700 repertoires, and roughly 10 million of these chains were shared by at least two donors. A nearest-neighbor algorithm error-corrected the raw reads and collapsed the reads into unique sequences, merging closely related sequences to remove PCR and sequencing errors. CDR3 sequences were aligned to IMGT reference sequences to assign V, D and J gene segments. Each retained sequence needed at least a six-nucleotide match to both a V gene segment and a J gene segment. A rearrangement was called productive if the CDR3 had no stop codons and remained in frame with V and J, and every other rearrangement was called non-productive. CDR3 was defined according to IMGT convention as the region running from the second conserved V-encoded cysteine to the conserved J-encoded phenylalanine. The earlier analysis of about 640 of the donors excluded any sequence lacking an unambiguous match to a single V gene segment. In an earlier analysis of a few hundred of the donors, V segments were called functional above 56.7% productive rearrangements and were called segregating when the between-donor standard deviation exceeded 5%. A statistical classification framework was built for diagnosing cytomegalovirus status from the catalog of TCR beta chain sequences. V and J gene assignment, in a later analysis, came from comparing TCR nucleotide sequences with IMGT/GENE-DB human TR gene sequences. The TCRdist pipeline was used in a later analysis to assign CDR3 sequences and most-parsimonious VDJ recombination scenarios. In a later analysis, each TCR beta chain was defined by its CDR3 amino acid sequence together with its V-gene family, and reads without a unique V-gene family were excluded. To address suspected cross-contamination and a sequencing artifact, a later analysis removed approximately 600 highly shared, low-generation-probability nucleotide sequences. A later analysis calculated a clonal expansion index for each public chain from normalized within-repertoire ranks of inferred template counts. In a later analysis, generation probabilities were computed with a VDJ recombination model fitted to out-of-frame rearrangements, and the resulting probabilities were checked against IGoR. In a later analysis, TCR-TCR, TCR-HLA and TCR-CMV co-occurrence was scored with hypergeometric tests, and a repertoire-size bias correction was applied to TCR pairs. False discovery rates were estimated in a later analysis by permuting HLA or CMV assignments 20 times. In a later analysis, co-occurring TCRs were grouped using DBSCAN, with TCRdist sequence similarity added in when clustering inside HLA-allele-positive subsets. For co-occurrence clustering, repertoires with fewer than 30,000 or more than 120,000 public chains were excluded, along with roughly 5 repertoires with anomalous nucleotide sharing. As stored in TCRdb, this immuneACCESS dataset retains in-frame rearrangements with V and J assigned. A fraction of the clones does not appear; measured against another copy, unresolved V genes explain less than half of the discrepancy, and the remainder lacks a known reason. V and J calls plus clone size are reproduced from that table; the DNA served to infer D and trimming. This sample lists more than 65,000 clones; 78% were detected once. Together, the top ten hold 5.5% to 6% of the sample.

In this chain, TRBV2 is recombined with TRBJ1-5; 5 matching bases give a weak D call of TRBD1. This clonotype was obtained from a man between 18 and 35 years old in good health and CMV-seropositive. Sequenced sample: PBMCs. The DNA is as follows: TGTGCCAGCAGTCCTTACAGGAATCAGCCCCAGCATTTT. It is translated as CASSPYRNQPQHF. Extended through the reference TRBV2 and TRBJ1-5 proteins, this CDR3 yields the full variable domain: EPEVTQTPSHQVTQMGQEVILRCVPISNHLYFYWYRQILGQKVEFLVSFYNNEISEKSEIFDDQFSVERPDGSNFTLKIRSTKLEDSAMYFCASSPYRNQPQHFGDGTRLSIL.